These 2 T cell receptor beta chains were all obtained from the same sample, sequenced in a study of blood T cells in healthy people across ages. Alongside a J-beta primer mix, a sample-barcoded 5' primer served in a second PCR lasting roughly 7 to 11 cycles. In TCRdb, the 5' RACE reads were re-called with MiXCR into one record per CDR3 protein. The sample has about 1.4 million distinct CDR3 sequences; roughly 59% are singletons. Sequencing was done on a sample of blood. The receptors were sampled from a man aged 18 to 29 in good health.

This chain connects TRBV11-2 to TRBJ1-6, with TRBD1 matching 7 bases. V lost 5 bases to trimming and J lost 4 bases; unmatched junction nucleotides: 14. The CDR3 spans 18 residues. Per the germline V gene, CDR1 is SGHAT and CDR2 is FQNNGV. Here the CDR3 reads CASSRRYRDSPYNSPLHF. The CDR3 nucleotides read TGTGCCAGCAGCCGCCGGTATCGGGACAGCCCTTATAATTCACCCCTCCACTTT.

The chain combines TRBV14 with TRBJ2-4; the D is unclear. In germline, CDR1 is SGHDN, CDR2 FVKESK. The CDR3 covers 12 residues. Between the trimmed V and J ends, which lost 2 bases and 15 bases, there was a span of 14 bases. DNA of the CDR3: TGTGCCAGCAGCCAAACGGCTAACGAGCGGTACTTC. Its protein is CASSQTANERYF.